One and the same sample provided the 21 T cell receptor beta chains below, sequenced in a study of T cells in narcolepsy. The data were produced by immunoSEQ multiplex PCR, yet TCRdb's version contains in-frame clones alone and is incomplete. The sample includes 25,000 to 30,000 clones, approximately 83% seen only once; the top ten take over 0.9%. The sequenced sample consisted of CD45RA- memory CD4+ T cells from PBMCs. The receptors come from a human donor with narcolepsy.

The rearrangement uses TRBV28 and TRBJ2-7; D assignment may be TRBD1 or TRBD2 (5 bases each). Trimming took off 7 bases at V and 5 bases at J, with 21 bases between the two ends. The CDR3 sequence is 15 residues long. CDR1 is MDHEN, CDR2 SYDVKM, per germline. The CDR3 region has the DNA TGTGCCAGCACCCTTACAGGAGGCCGAGGGAACGAGCAGTACTTC. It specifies CASTLTGGRGNEQYF.

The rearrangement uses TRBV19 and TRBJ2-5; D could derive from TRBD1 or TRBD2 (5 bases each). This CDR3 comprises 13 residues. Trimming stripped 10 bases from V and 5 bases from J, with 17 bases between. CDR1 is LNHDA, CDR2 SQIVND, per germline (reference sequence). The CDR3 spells CATNPGGRETQYF. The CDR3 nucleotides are TGTGCCACTAACCCTGGGGGTAGGGAGACCCAGTACTTC.

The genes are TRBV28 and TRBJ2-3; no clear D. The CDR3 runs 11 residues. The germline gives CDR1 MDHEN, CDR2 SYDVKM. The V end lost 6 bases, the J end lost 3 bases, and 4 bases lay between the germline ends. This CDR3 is CASRTTDTQYF. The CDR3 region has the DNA TGTGCCAGCAGGACGACAGATACGCAGTATTTT.

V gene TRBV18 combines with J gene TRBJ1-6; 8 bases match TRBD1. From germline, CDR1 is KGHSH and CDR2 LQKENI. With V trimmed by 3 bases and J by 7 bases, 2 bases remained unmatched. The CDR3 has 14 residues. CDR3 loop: CASSPDRVNSPLHF. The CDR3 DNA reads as TGTGCCAGCTCACCGGACAGGGTAAATTCACCCCTCCACTTT.

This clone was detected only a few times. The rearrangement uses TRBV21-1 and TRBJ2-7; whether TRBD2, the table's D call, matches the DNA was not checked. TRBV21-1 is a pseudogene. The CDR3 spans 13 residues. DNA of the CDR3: TGTGCCAGCAGCACGGGACTCCCCTACGAGCAGTACTTC. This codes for CASSTGLPYEQYF.

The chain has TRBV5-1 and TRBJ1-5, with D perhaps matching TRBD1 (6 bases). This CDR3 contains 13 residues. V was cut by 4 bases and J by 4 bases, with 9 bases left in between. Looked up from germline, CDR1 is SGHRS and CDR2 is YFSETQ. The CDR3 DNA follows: TGCGCCAGCAGCACGGACAGTAATCAGCCCCAGCATTTT. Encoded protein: CASSTDSNQPQHF.

The CDR3 is CASSRREGNSPLHF. The CDR3 DNA follows: TGTGCCAGCAGCCGGCGCGAGGGAAATTCACCCCTCCACTTT. This chain connects TRBV11-1 to TRBJ1-6; no clear D. This CDR3 has 14 amino acids. CDR1 and CDR2 (germline): SGHAT, FQDESV (reference sequence). Between the trimmed V and J ends, which lost 5 bases and 7 bases, there was a span of 12 bases.

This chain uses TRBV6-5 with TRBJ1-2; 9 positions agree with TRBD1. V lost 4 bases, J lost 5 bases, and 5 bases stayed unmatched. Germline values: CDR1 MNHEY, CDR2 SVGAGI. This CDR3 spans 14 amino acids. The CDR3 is CASSSTGGKYGYTF. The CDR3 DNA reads TGTGCCAGCAGTTCGACAGGGGGGAAATATGGCTACACCTTC.

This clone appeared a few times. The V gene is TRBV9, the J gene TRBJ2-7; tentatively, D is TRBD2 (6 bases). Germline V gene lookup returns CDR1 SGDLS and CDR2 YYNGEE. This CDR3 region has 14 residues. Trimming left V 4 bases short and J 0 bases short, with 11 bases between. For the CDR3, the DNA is TGTGCCAGCAGCCCTCGGGACTTCTCCTACGAGCAGTACTTC. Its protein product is CASSPRDFSYEQYF.

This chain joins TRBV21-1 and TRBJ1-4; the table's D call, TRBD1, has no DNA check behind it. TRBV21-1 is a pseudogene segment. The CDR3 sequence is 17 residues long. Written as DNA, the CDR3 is TGTGCCAGCAGCAAGGCCCCACGAAACAGGGGCCATGAAAAACTGTTTTTT. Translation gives CASSKAPRNRGHEKLFF.

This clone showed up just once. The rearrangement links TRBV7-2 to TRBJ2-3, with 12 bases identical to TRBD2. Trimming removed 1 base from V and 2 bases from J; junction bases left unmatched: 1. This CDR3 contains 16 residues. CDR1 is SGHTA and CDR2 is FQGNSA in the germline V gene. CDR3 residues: CASSLGLAGDTDTQYF. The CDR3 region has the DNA TGTGCCAGCAGCTTAGGACTAGCGGGGGACACAGATACGCAGTATTTT.

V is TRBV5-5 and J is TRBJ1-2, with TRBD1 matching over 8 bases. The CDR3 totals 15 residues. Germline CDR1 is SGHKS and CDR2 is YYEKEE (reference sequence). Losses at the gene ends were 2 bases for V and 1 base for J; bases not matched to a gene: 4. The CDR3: CASSFTGGFNYGYTF. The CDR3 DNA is TGTGCCAGCAGCTTTACAGGGGGATTTAACTATGGCTACACCTTC.

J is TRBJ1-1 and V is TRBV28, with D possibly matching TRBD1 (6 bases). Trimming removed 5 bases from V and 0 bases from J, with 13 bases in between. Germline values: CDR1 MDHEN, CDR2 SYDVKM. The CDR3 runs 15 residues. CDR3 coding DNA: TGTGCCAGCAGTCGGCTGGACAGCCTGAACACTGAAGCTTTCTTT. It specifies CASSRLDSLNTEAFF.

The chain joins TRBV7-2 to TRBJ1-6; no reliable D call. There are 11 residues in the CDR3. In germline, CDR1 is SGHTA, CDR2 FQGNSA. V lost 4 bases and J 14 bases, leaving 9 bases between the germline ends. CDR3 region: CASSSNRALHF. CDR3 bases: TGTGCCAGCAGCTCCAACCGAGCCCTCCACTTT.

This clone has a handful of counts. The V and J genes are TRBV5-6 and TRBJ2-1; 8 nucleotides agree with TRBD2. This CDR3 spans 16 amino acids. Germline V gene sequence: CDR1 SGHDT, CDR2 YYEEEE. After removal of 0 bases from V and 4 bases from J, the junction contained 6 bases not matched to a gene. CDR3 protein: CASSLAGGGKYNEQFF. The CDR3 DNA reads TGTGCCAGCAGCTTGGCCGGCGGGGGGAAGTACAATGAGCAGTTCTTC.

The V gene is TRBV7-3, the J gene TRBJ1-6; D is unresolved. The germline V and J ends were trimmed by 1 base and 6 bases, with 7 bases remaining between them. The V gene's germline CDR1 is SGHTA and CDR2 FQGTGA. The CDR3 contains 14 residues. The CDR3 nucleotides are TGTGCCAGCAGCTTAAATTGGGGTAATTCACCCCTCCACTTT. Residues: CASSLNWGNSPLHF.

The CDR3 loop is CASSQDRGGALNEKLFF. As DNA, the CDR3 is TGCGCCAGCAGCCAAGACAGGGGGGGGGCCCTTAATGAAAAACTGTTTTTT. The chain uses TRBV4-3 and TRBJ1-4; TRBD1 agrees at 7 bases. The germline gives CDR1 LGHNA, CDR2 YSLEER. This CDR3 has 17 residues. The trim removed 0 bases at V and 4 bases at J, leaving 8 bases unmatched.

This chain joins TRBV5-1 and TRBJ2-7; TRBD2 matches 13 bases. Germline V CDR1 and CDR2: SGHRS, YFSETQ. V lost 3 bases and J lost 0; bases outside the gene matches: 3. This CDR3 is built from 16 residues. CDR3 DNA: TGCGCCAGCAGCTCCCGGACTAGCGGGGGCTCCTACGAGCAGTACTTC. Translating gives CASSSRTSGGSYEQYF.

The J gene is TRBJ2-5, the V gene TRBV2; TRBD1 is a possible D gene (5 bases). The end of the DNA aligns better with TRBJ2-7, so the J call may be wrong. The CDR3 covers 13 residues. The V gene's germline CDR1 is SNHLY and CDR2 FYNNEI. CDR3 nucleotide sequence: TGTGCCAGCAGTGAACAGGGAATGAACGAGCAGTACTTC. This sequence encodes CASSEQGMNEQYF.

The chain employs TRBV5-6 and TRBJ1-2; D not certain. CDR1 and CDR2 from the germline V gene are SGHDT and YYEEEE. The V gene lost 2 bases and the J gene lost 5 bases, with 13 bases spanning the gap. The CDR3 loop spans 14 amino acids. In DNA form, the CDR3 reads TGTGCCAGCAGCTTTCGACGGGCGGGGTATGGCTACACCTTC. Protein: CASSFRRAGYGYTF.

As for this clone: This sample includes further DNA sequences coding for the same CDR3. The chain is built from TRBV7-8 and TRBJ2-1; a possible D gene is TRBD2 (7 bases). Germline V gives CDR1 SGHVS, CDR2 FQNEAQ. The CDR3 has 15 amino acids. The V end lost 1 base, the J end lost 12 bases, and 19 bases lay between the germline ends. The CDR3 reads CASSLGGAGSGAQFF. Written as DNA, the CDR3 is TGTGCCAGCAGCTTAGGTGGAGCGGGGTCGGGGGCGCAGTTCTTC.